The 30 T cell receptor beta chains below were found in one sample sequenced in a study of human T cells and chemical hapten exposure (TCRdb year 2021). The library was made by 5' RACE. The listed sequencing device is Illumina MiSeq. The public reads were reanalyzed by TCRdb: fastp trimming at Q25, MiXCR alignment, in-frame beta chains only. Each CDR3 protein appears once, grouped with its most common genes and DNA. The sample table shows roughly 110,000 distinct CDR3 sequences, and roughly a fifth are seen once. Roughly 2.8% of the sample rests with the top ten. Unfractionated whole blood was collected in Tempus Blood RNA tubes, and total RNA was extracted from that blood. Source of these receptors: a human donor in good health.

In its sample, this clonotype was seen a few times. The chain joins TRBV5-6 to TRBJ2-3; a possible D gene is TRBD2 (5 bases). The germline V and J ends were trimmed by 1 base and 6 bases, with 15 bases remaining between them. Germline CDR1 reads SGHDT; CDR2 reads YYEEEE. The length of the CDR3 is 15 residues. DNA of the CDR3: TGTGCCAGCAGCTTGTGGACTCGGAATGGGGATACGCAGTATTTT. It is translated as CASSLWTRNGDTQYF.

The chain links TRBV20-1 to TRBJ2-2; possibly TRBD1 for D (6 bases). In germline, CDR1 is DFQATT, CDR2 SNEGSKA (reference sequence). The CDR3 contains 16 residues. The CDR3, as DNA: TGCAGCAGCCTGGACGCGCGAGGGGGAAACACCGGGGAGCTGTTTTTT. Translated, it gives CSSLDARGGNTGELFF.

This clonotype has a handful of counts. This rearrangement joins TRBV3-1 to TRBJ2-3; 7 nucleotides agree with TRBD1. The CDR3 runs to 16 residues. Germline CDR1 reads LGHDT; CDR2 reads YNNKEL (reference sequence). V shed 4 bases, J shed 5 bases, and the junction held 12 bases outside the gene matches. The CDR3 protein is CASSPARDRVKDTQYF. CDR3 nucleotides: TGTGCCAGCAGCCCAGCAAGAGACAGGGTCAAAGATACGCAGTATTTT.

The chain couples TRBV10-3 to TRBJ2-3; 7 bases are shared with TRBD2. Germline V CDR1 and CDR2: ENHRY, SYGVKD. V was clipped by 5 bases and J by 2 bases; unmatched bases: 7. CDR3 size: 15 residues. The CDR3 loop reads CAISSASGLTDTQYF. The CDR3 DNA follows: TGTGCCATCAGTTCCGCTAGCGGCCTCACAGATACGCAGTATTTT.

This clonotype was counted ten times or more. The chain couples TRBV7-9 to TRBJ1-5, with a tentative D call TRBD1 (6 bases). V gave up 3 bases and J gave up 6 bases, with 12 bases separating them. This CDR3 has 14 residues. Looked up from germline, CDR1 is SEHNR and CDR2 is FQNEAQ (reference sequence). The CDR3 loop reads CASSLNRVPQPQHF. The CDR3 DNA is TGTGCCAGCAGCTTGAACAGGGTTCCTCAGCCCCAGCATTTT.

This clonotype was seen more than once but under ten times. This chain links TRBV28 with TRBJ1-1; D might be TRBD1 (5 bases). This CDR3 is 13 amino acids long. CDR1 and CDR2 (germline): MDHEN, SYDVKM. V lost 4 bases and J lost 7, with 13 bases in between. The CDR3 loop reads CASSSGWGYEAFF. The CDR3 region has the DNA TGTGCCAGCAGTTCCGGCTGGGGCTATGAAGCTTTCTTT.

This chain connects TRBV7-3 to TRBJ1-1; the D is unclear. CDR1 SGHTA and CDR2 FQGTGA come from the germline V gene. V was cut by 4 bases and J by 0 bases, with 15 bases left in between. This CDR3 comprises 16 residues. The DNA for the CDR3 is TGTGCCAGCAGCTCCATGGTGGGTCGGATGAACACTGAAGCTTTCTTT. Its protein is CASSSMVGRMNTEAFF.

This clonotype was found a few times. The V call is TRBV6-5, the J call TRBJ2-6, with D perhaps TRBD2 (6 bases). The CDR3 has 19 residues. The ends were cut back, 0 bases at V and 2 bases at J, with 17 bases in the middle. The germline V gene has CDR1 MNHEY and CDR2 SVGAGI. The chain's CDR3 is CASSYSRRGESAGANVLTF. The CDR3 bases are TGTGCCAGCAGTTACTCGAGACGCGGGGAGTCGGCTGGGGCCAACGTCCTGACTTTC.

The genes are TRBV5-4 and TRBJ1-4; D is undetermined. This CDR3 has 15 residues. Germline-derived CDR1 and CDR2 are SGHNT and YYREEE (reference sequence). V dropped 2 bases and J dropped 7 bases, with 15 bases sitting between them. This chain's CDR3 is CASSLRTGGTEKLFF. The CDR3 region has the DNA TGTGCCAGCAGCTTACGTACCGGCGGAACTGAAAAACTGTTTTTT.

The rearrangement uses TRBV10-3 and TRBJ2-7; 13 positions match TRBD2. Germline loops: CDR1 ENHRY, CDR2 SYGVKD. The CDR3 covers 17 residues. V gave up 6 bases and J gave up 1 base; unmatched junction bases: 9. The CDR3 sequence is CAISPGLAGSGSYEQYF. The CDR3 DNA is TGTGCCATCAGCCCGGGACTAGCGGGGTCAGGGTCCTACGAGCAGTACTTC.

In this sample, this clonotype turned up a few times. V and J are TRBV7-9 and TRBJ1-3, with D unclear. V lost 5 bases and J 0 bases, leaving 17 bases between the germline ends. The CDR3 covers 17 residues. Germline CDR1 is SEHNR and CDR2 is FQNEAQ (reference sequence). The CDR3 region is CASSPAGGSLSGNTIYF. As DNA, the CDR3 is TGTGCCAGCAGCCCAGCCGGAGGGAGCCTCTCTGGAAACACCATATATTTT.

The sample holds a few counts of this clonotype. The chain joins TRBV18 to TRBJ2-3; the match to TRBD2 covers 10 bases. J was trimmed by 3 bases and V by 0 bases; bases with no gene match: 3. The CDR3 consists of 16 residues. Germline V gene lookup returns CDR1 KGHSH and CDR2 LQKENI. Here the CDR3 reads CASSPPASGSTDTQYF. For the CDR3, the DNA is TGTGCCAGCTCACCACCGGCTAGCGGGAGTACAGATACGCAGTATTTT.

The chain carries TRBV11-3 and TRBJ1-5; a weak D match, TRBD1 (6 bases). The germline CDR1 and CDR2 sequences are SGHNT and YENEEA. CDR3 length: 17 amino acids. Trimming took 4 bases from V and 4 from J, leaving 20 bases between them. This CDR3 is CASSSRGAQGGNQPQHF. The DNA for the CDR3 is TGTGCCAGCAGCTCCCGGGGGGCACAGGGAGGGAATCAGCCCCAGCATTTT. The full variable domain, in which reference TRBV11-3 and TRBJ1-5 provide the parts outside the CDR3, is EAGVVQSPRYKIIEKKQPVAFWCNPISGHNTLYWYLQNLGQGPELLIRYENEEAVDDSQLPKDRFSAERLKGVDSTLKIQPAELGDSAVYLCASSSRGAQGGNQPQHFGDGTRLSIL.

This clonotype was recorded a few times. The V call is TRBV7-2, the J call TRBJ1-5; tentative D call: TRBD1 (6 bases). CDR1 is SGHTA and CDR2 is FQGNSA in the germline V gene. The CDR3 contains 15 residues. V lost 8 bases, J lost 8 bases, and 22 bases lay in between. The CDR3 DNA reads TGTGCCAGCGACCGCGGCGGGACAAGGGCCGAGCCCCAGCATTTT. This encodes CASDRGGTRAEPQHF. The complete variable domain, with remaining parts taken from reference TRBV7-2 and TRBJ1-5, reads GAGVSQSPSNKVTEKGKDVELRCDPISGHTALYWYRQSLGQGLEFLIYFQGNSAPDKSGLPSDRFSAERTGGSVSTLTIQRTQQEDSAVYLCASDRGGTRAEPQHFGDGTRLSIL.

This clonotype appeared a few times. The chain carries TRBV28 and TRBJ1-5; 7 bases align to TRBD1. The germline V gene has CDR1 MDHEN and CDR2 SYDVKM. J gave up 3 bases and V 4 bases, and 6 bases lay outside the gene matches. The CDR3 has 15 amino acids. CDR3 sequence reads: CASSWTGKYNQPQHF. The CDR3 DNA reads as TGTGCCAGCAGTTGGACAGGAAAATACAATCAGCCCCAGCATTTT.

This clonotype was observed a handful of times. The J gene is TRBJ2-2, the V gene TRBV7-2; 10 bases are a match to TRBD2. This CDR3 spans 19 amino acids. J was trimmed by 9 bases and V by 3 bases; bases with no gene match: 19. Germline V lookup: CDR1 SGHTA, CDR2 FQGNSA. The CDR3 protein is CASSFRVRLAGEEFWELFF. CDR3 coding DNA: TGTGCCAGCAGCTTTCGGGTGCGGCTAGCGGGGGAAGAATTCTGGGAGCTGTTTTTT.

V is TRBV5-5 and J is TRBJ2-1; perhaps D is TRBD1 or TRBD2 (5 bases each). The germline V gene encodes CDR1 SGHKS and CDR2 YYEKEE (reference sequence). The V end lost 4 bases, the J end lost 5 bases, and 16 bases lay between the germline ends. This CDR3 contains 15 residues. The CDR3 spells CASSLGPPYNNEQFF. For the CDR3, the DNA is TGTGCCAGCAGCCTGGGACCCCCCTACAACAATGAGCAGTTCTTC.

This clonotype was seen a handful of times. V usage is TRBV24-1 and J usage is TRBJ2-1; D is possibly TRBD1 (6 bases). CDR3 length: 14 residues. The germline V and J ends were trimmed by 4 bases and 7 bases, with 13 bases remaining between them. From germline, CDR1 is KGHDR and CDR2 SFDVKD. The CDR3 protein is CATSDRQVWNEQFF. The CDR3 region has the DNA TGTGCCACCAGTGACCGACAGGTCTGGAATGAGCAGTTCTTC.

This clonotype was seen a single time. The genes are TRBV28 and TRBJ2-3; 12 bases are a match to TRBD2. Germline V lookup: CDR1 MDHEN, CDR2 SYDVKM. V lost 6 bases to trimming and J lost 0 bases; unmatched junction nucleotides: 10. The CDR3 totals 18 residues. CDR3 bases: TGTGCCAGCAGCCTAGCGGGAGGGCCCTATACTAGCACAGATACGCAGTATTTT. Protein product: CASSLAGGPYTSTDTQYF. Together with reference TRBV28 and TRBJ2-3, the CDR3 gives the full variable domain: DVKVTQSSRYLVKRTGEKVFLECVQDMDHENMFWYRQDPGLGLRLIYFSYDVKMKEKGDIPEGYSVSREKKERFSLILESASTNQTSMYLCASSLAGGPYTSTDTQYFGPGTRLTVL.

The V gene is TRBV2, the J gene TRBJ1-6; tentatively, D is TRBD1 (6 bases). Germline loops: CDR1 SNHLY, CDR2 FYNNEI. Trimming removed 4 bases from V and 4 bases from J, with 11 bases in between. This CDR3 contains 15 residues. CDR3 in DNA: TGTGCCAGCAGTGCGCAGGGGTCTTATAATTCACCCCTCCACTTT. As protein: CASSAQGSYNSPLHF.

This chain uses TRBV28 with TRBJ2-7; D unresolved. V was cut by 2 bases and J by 6 bases, with 20 bases left in between. This CDR3 comprises 16 residues. Per germline, CDR1 MDHEN and CDR2 SYDVKM. In nucleotides, the CDR3 is TGTGCCAGCAGTTTAGCCTACCCCAGTCCCGTGGGCGAGCAGTACTTC. Its translation is CASSLAYPSPVGEQYF.

V usage is TRBV10-3 and J usage is TRBJ2-7; D possibly matches TRBD1 or TRBD2 (6 bases each). V lost 3 bases to trimming and J lost 2 bases, with 17 bases between them. Germline V CDR1 and CDR2: ENHRY, SYGVKD. This CDR3 contains 16 residues. This CDR3 reads CAISDPGGDNPYEQYF. In DNA, the CDR3 is TGTGCCATCAGTGACCCCGGAGGGGACAACCCCTACGAGCAGTACTTC.

This clonotype was seen more than once but under ten times. V usage is TRBV28 and J usage is TRBJ2-1; 11 bases fit TRBD2. The germline V gene has CDR1 MDHEN and CDR2 SYDVKM. Unmatched junction bases numbered 7, after V lost 5 bases and J lost 4 bases. The CDR3 totals 16 residues. Written as DNA, the CDR3 is TGTGCCAGCAGTGGCCCCGGGACTAGCGGATACAATGAGCAGTTCTTC. Protein: CASSGPGTSGYNEQFF.

This clonotype was counted a few times. This chain uses TRBV2 with TRBJ2-2; D unclear. The CDR3 extends over 17 amino acids. The germline CDR1 and CDR2 sequences are SNHLY and FYNNEI. Trimming removed 2 bases at V and 11 bases at J, with 24 bases between. CDR3 bases: TGTGCCAGCAGTGAAATTTGGCGGCTAGATTCACCGGGTGAGCTGTTTTTT. The encoded protein is CASSEIWRLDSPGELFF.

The chain carries TRBV6-5 and TRBJ1-2, with D unresolved. The CDR3 consists of 13 residues. Trimming cost V 5 bases and J 0 bases, with 7 bases left between them. Germline loops: CDR1 MNHEY, CDR2 SVGAGI. The CDR3 loop reads CASSGYSNYGYTF. The CDR3 nucleotides are TGTGCCAGCAGTGGTTACTCTAACTATGGCTACACCTTC.

The rearrangement uses TRBV12-3 or TRBV12-4 and TRBJ2-7, with TRBD2 as a possible D gene (6 bases). The CDR3 runs to 15 residues. The ends were cut back, 5 bases at V and 0 bases at J, with 14 bases in the middle. CDR3 protein: CASSPLSGLSYEQYF. CDR3 DNA sequence: TGTGCCAGCAGTCCCCTTAGCGGACTCTCCTACGAGCAGTACTTC.

The CDR3 coding sequence is TGTGCCAGCAGTTTATTGGGCCCTAACTATGGCTACACCTTC. It specifies CASSLLGPNYGYTF. V and J are TRBV27 and TRBJ1-2; D gene unclear. The ends were cut back, 1 base at V and 0 bases at J, with 6 bases in the middle. The germline V gene encodes CDR1 MNHEY and CDR2 SMNVEV (reference sequence). The CDR3 is made up of 14 amino acids.

V gene TRBV5-1 combines with J gene TRBJ2-1; TRBD1 might be the D (6 bases). The germline CDR1 and CDR2 sequences are SGHRS and YFSETQ. The CDR3 covers 15 residues. The V gene lost 5 bases and the J gene lost 0 bases, with 12 bases spanning the gap. The CDR3 here is CASSAGTTSYNEQFF. The CDR3 region has the DNA TGCGCCAGCAGTGCCGGGACAACCTCCTACAATGAGCAGTTCTTC.

In this sample, this clonotype turned up once. V is TRBV28 and J is TRBJ2-2; D possibly matches TRBD1 or TRBD2 (6 bases each). The CDR3 covers 13 residues. Germline V gene lookup returns CDR1 MDHEN and CDR2 SYDVKM. Trimming cost V 7 bases and J 9 bases, with 15 bases left between them. The CDR3 region is CASTPKGGRELFF. The DNA of the CDR3 is TGTGCCAGCACTCCTAAGGGGGGCCGGGAGCTGTTTTTT. Full variable domain (missing parts from reference TRBV28 and TRBJ2-2): DVKVTQSSRYLVKRTGEKVFLECVQDMDHENMFWYRQDPGLGLRLIYFSYDVKMKEKGDIPEGYSVSREKKERFSLILESASTNQTSMYLCASTPKGGRELFFGEGSRLTVL.

This clonotype was seen many times. The V call is TRBV5-1, the J call TRBJ2-1; D gene unclear. V was trimmed by 2 bases and J by 0 bases, leaving 12 bases between them. This CDR3 is 16 amino acids long. CDR1 and CDR2 (germline): SGHRS, YFSETQ. The CDR3 is CASSLDDPSSYNEQFF. In DNA form, the CDR3 reads TGCGCCAGCAGCTTAGATGATCCCAGCTCCTACAATGAGCAGTTCTTC.